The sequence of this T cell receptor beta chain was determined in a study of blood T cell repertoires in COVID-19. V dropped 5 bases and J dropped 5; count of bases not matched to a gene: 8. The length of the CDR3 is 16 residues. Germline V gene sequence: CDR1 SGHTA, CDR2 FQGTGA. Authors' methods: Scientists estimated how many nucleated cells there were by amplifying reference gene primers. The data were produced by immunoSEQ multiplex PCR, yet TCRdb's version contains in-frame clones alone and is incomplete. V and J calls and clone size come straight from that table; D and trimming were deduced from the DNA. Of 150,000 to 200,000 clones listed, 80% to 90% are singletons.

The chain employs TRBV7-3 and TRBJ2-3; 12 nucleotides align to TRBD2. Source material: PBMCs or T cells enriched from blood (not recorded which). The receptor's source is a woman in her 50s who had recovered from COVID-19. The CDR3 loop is CASSLPSGGAQDTQYF. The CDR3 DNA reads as TGTGCCAGCAGCCTCCCTAGCGGGGGGGCCCAAGATACGCAGTATTTT.